The T cell receptor beta chain described here comes from a study of CD8+CD57+ T cells in acquired aplastic anemia. The overall study: Average DNA yield from sorted CD4+ and CD8+ cells was approximately 3 ug. General observations from the study: Patients and controls shared about 30 CD8+ CDR3 sequences.

A note on this clonotype: Its antigen remains unidentified.

According to the study, genomic DNA was the template for TCR beta VDJ and CDR3 profiling. TCRdb analysed the reads with MiXCR anew, one entry per CDR3 protein. This table has about 180,000 distinct CDR3 sequences, around 50% appearing once. V dropped 1 base and J dropped 4 bases, with 7 bases sitting between them. The CDR3 runs to 14 residues. Germline V gene data show CDR1 as MGHDK and CDR2 as SYGVNS. An expansion of CD8+CD57+ cells by flow cytometry had been shown in patients chosen for sequencing. Patients had received no therapy at the time of blood sampling. This sequence was found in a human donor with aplastic anemia. Sequencing was carried out using sorted CD4+, CD8+, or CD8+CD57+ T cells (not recorded which) from PBMCs. The chain combines TRBV25-1 with TRBJ2-2; possibly TRBD1 for D (5 bases). The CDR3: CASSELGPTGELFF. CDR3 nucleotide sequence: TGTGCCAGCAGTGAATTGGGGCCCACCGGGGAGCTGTTTTTT.